Listed below are T cell receptor beta chains from one sample, sequenced in a study of T cell changes during pregnancy in multiple sclerosis. Sequencing was performed with immunoSEQ multiplex PCR; in TCRdb, only in-frame clones are kept and a portion is missing. The sample has around 50,000 clones, about 94% seen once. Material: CD8+ T cells from peripheral blood mononuclear cells, obtained in the first trimester of pregnancy. These receptors all come from a female donor with multiple sclerosis, enrolled in a pregnancy study. The CDR3 runs from the conserved cysteine through the conserved F or W. The D gene is left open where the match is weak. For some rows the clone size is stated as once, few or many, or as a class when expanded; others skip it.

V: TRBV7-9
size: NA
J: TRBJ2-7
D: NA
CDR3: CASSLRTAYEQYF
DNA: TGTGCCAGCAGCTTACGGACAGCCTACGAGCAGTACTTC

V: TRBV10-1
size: NA
J: TRBJ2-7
D: NA
CDR3: CASKNSRSYEQYF
DNA: TGCGCCAGCAAGAACAGCCGCTCCTACGAGCAGTACTTC

V: TRBV28
size: NA
J: TRBJ1-5
D: NA
CDR3: CASSLSGYSNQPQHF
DNA: TGTGCCAGCAGTTTATCCGGGTATAGCAATCAGCCCCAGCATTTT

V: TRBV19
size: NA
J: TRBJ1-4
D: NA
CDR3: CASSIYRAGSKLFF
DNA: TGTGCCAGTAGTATTTACAGGGCCGGAAGCAAACTGTTTTTT

V: TRBV5-5
size: NA
J: TRBJ2-1
D: TRBD2
CDR3: CASSRTSGNNEQFF
DNA: TGTGCCAGCAGCCGGACTAGCGGGAACAATGAGCAGTTCTTC

V: TRBV4-1
size: NA
J: TRBJ2-7
D: TRBD2
CDR3: CASSQTSGSSYEQYF
DNA: TGCGCCAGCAGCCAAACTAGCGGGAGCTCCTACGAGCAGTACTTC

V: TRBV27
size: NA
J: TRBJ1-5
D: NA
CDR3: CASSLSSAGAAGQPQHF
DNA: TGTGCCAGCAGTTTAAGCAGCGCAGGTGCCGCGGGGCAGCCCCAGCATTTT

V: TRBV29-1
size: NA
J: TRBJ1-2
D: TRBD1
CDR3: CSVEGQGRNYGYTF
DNA: TGCAGCGTTGAAGGACAGGGGAGGAACTATGGCTACACCTTC

V: TRBV7-2
size: NA
J: TRBJ2-2
D: TRBD1
CDR3: CASSARFRGNGELFF
DNA: TGTGCCAGCAGCGCCCGGTTCAGGGGGAACGGGGAGCTGTTTTTT

V: TRBV19
size: NA
J: TRBJ2-1
D: NA
CDR3: CASKAGQEQFF
DNA: TGTGCCAGTAAGGCGGGACAGGAGCAGTTCTTC

V: TRBV21-1
size: NA
J: TRBJ2-3
D: NA
CDR3: CASSNGAGELDTQYF
DNA: TGTGCCAGCAGCAACGGGGCAGGGGAGTTGGATACGCAGTATTTT

V: TRBV9
size: NA
J: TRBJ2-6
D: NA
CDR3: CASSSDTFQTLSGANVLTF
DNA: TGTGCCAGCAGCTCTGACACGTTTCAAACTCTCTCTGGGGCCAACGTCCTGACTTTC

V: TRBV27
size: NA
J: TRBJ2-7
D: NA
CDR3: CASTRLDRAYEQYF
DNA: TGTGCCAGCACTAGACTTGACAGAGCCTACGAGCAGTACTTC

V: TRBV4-2
size: NA
J: TRBJ2-7
D: TRBD2
CDR3: CASSQAQREGSEQYF
DNA: TGTGCCAGCAGCCAAGCGCAGAGGGAGGGAAGCGAGCAGTACTTC

V: TRBV7-6
size: NA
J: TRBJ1-4
D: NA
CDR3: CASSSYPGEPTNEKLFF
DNA: TGTGCCAGCAGCTCGTACCCAGGGGAACCAACTAATGAAAAACTGTTTTTT

V: TRBV4-1
size: NA
J: TRBJ2-1
D: NA
CDR3: CASSQESSVNEQFF
DNA: TGCGCCAGCAGCCAGGAATCGAGCGTCAATGAGCAGTTCTTC

V: TRBV27
size: NA
J: TRBJ2-1
D: NA
CDR3: CASSDPQRDEQFF
DNA: TGTGCCAGCAGCGATCCTCAGAGGGATGAGCAGTTCTTC

V: TRBV27
size: NA
J: TRBJ1-5
D: NA
CDR3: CASSLSRGFNQPQHF
DNA: TGTGCCAGCAGTTTAAGTCGCGGGTTTAATCAGCCCCAGCATTTT

V: TRBV7-9
size: NA
J: TRBJ2-1
D: TRBD1
CDR3: CASQPVRGQIYNEQFF
DNA: TGTGCCAGCCAGCCTGTACGGGGACAGATTTACAATGAGCAGTTCTTC

V: TRBV13
size: NA
J: TRBJ2-3
D: TRBD1
CDR3: CASSIGTGTDTQYF
DNA: TGTGCCAGCAGCATAGGGACAGGCACAGATACGCAGTATTTT

V: TRBV7-2
size: NA
J: TRBJ1-1
D: NA
CDR3: CASSPLGPNTEAFF
DNA: TGTGCCAGCAGCCCCCTGGGCCCGAACACTGAAGCTTTCTTT

V: TRBV4-1
size: NA
J: TRBJ2-3
D: TRBD1
CDR3: CASSLSRDSFMQYF
DNA: TGCGCCAGCAGCCTTTCCCGGGACAGTTTTATGCAGTATTTT

V: TRBV29-1
size: NA
J: TRBJ2-7
D: NA
CDR3: CSVMGSSSYEQYF
DNA: TGCAGCGTGATGGGCAGTAGCTCCTACGAGCAGTACTTC

V: TRBV5-4
size: NA
J: TRBJ2-3
D: TRBD1
CDR3: CASSPPGTATDTQYF
DNA: TGTGCCAGCAGCCCGCCGGGGACAGCCACAGATACGCAGTATTTT

V: TRBV30
size: NA
J: TRBJ2-7
D: NA
CDR3: CAWRAAGAYEQYF
DNA: TGTGCCTGGAGGGCAGCGGGTGCCTACGAGCAGTACTTC

V: TRBV10-3
size: NA
J: TRBJ1-2
D: NA
CDR3: CAISDPDRTHYGYTF
DNA: TGTGCCATCAGTGACCCCGACAGGACTCACTATGGCTACACCTTC

V: TRBV9
size: once
J: TRBJ2-7
D: NA
CDR3: CASSVDSNEQYF
DNA: TGTGCCAGCAGCGTAGATAGTAACGAGCAGTACTTC

V: TRBV10-3
size: NA
J: TRBJ1-2
D: NA
CDR3: CAINRGGQGYTF
DNA: TGTGCCATCAATCGGGGAGGGCAGGGCTACACCTTC

V: TRBV4-2
size: NA
J: TRBJ1-6
D: TRBD1
CDR3: CASSQESWDRPYLSSYNSPLHF
DNA: TGTGCCAGCAGCCAAGAATCGTGGGACAGGCCTTACTTAAGCTCCTATAATTCACCCCTCCACTTT

V: TRBV5-4
size: once
J: TRBJ2-7
D: NA
CDR3: CASRLEDSYEQYF
DNA: TGTGCCAGCAGATTAGAAGATAGCTACGAGCAGTACTTC

V: TRBV7-7
size: NA
J: TRBJ2-1
D: TRBD2
CDR3: CASSSASTAGNEQFF
DNA: TGTGCCAGCAGCTCAGCTTCCACAGCGGGGAATGAGCAGTTCTTC

V: TRBV7-3
size: NA
J: TRBJ2-2
D: NA
CDR3: CASSLIGLTGTAGELFF
DNA: TGTGCCAGCAGCTTAATCGGGTTGACAGGGACTGCCGGGGAGCTGTTTTTT

V: TRBV27
size: NA
J: TRBJ1-2
D: NA
CDR3: CASSPSTATNYGYTF
DNA: TGTGCCAGCAGCCCCTCGACAGCTACTAACTATGGCTACACCTTC

V: TRBV11-3
size: NA
J: TRBJ2-2
D: TRBD1
CDR3: CASSLEPTGAYTGELFF
DNA: TGTGCCAGCAGCTTAGAGCCTACAGGGGCCTACACCGGGGAGCTGTTTTTT

V: TRBV6-5
size: NA
J: TRBJ1-1
D: NA
CDR3: CASSSGPGTEAFF
DNA: TGTGCCAGCAGTTCCGGACCGGGGACTGAAGCTTTCTTT

V: TRBV9
size: NA
J: TRBJ2-2
D: TRBD2
CDR3: CASSHTAGGRSGELFF
DNA: TGTGCCAGCAGTCACACGGCGGGGGGGCGGTCCGGGGAGCTGTTTTTT

V: TRBV28
size: NA
J: TRBJ2-3
D: NA
CDR3: CASSLVRTADSTDTQYF
DNA: TGTGCCAGCAGTTTAGTCCGGACAGCGGACAGCACAGATACGCAGTATTTT

V: TRBV27
size: NA
J: TRBJ2-5
D: TRBD2
CDR3: CASSSTSGGETQYF
DNA: TGTGCCAGCAGTTCTACTAGCGGGGGGGAGACCCAGTACTTC

V: TRBV11-1
size: NA
J: TRBJ1-1
D: TRBD1
CDR3: CASTLDRSGTEAFF
DNA: TGTGCCAGCACCCTGGACAGGTCGGGCACTGAAGCTTTCTTT

V: TRBV25-1
size: once
J: TRBJ2-5
D: TRBD2
CDR3: CASSEGGAQYF
DNA: TGTGCCAGCAGTGAGGGGGGGGCCCAGTACTTC

V: TRBV6-5
size: NA
J: TRBJ2-1
D: NA
CDR3: CASSYSLREDEQFF
DNA: TGTGCCAGCAGTTACTCTTTGCGCGAGGATGAGCAGTTCTTC

V: TRBV27
size: NA
J: TRBJ1-2
D: NA
CDR3: CASSRSQANYGYTF
DNA: TGTGCCAGCAGTCGAAGCCAGGCTAACTATGGCTACACCTTC

V: TRBV27
size: few
J: TRBJ1-1
D: NA
CDR3: CASSAAGVNTEAFF
DNA: TGTGCCAGCAGCGCCGCCGGGGTGAACACTGAAGCTTTCTTT

V: TRBV30
size: NA
J: TRBJ1-1
D: NA
CDR3: CAWSKGDLGEAFF
DNA: TGTGCCTGGAGTAAGGGGGATTTAGGGGAGGCTTTCTTT

V: TRBV4-1
size: NA
J: TRBJ1-1
D: NA
CDR3: CASSQDRLRQGGPEAFF
DNA: TGCGCCAGCAGCCAAGATAGGTTAAGGCAGGGAGGCCCTGAAGCTTTCTTT

V: TRBV12-5
size: NA
J: TRBJ1-1
D: TRBD1
CDR3: CASGWGPGQEAFF
DNA: TGTGCTAGTGGTTGGGGACCGGGACAGGAAGCTTTCTTT

V: TRBV14
size: NA
J: TRBJ1-3
D: NA
CDR3: CASSHLTGNTIYF
DNA: TGTGCCAGCAGCCATCTCACAGGAAACACCATATATTTT

V: TRBV9
size: NA
J: TRBJ1-2
D: TRBD1
CDR3: CASSAGQGPGYTF
DNA: TGTGCCAGCAGCGCGGGACAGGGGCCTGGCTACACCTTC

V: TRBV7-6
size: NA
J: TRBJ1-2
D: TRBD1
CDR3: CASSLAPMTGGDGYTF
DNA: TGTGCCAGCAGCCTAGCTCCCATGACAGGGGGCGATGGCTACACCTTC

V: TRBV9
size: NA
J: TRBJ2-1
D: TRBD1
CDR3: CASSGQGSENEQFF
DNA: TGTGCCAGCAGCGGACAGGGCTCGGAGAATGAGCAGTTCTTC

V: TRBV19
size: NA
J: TRBJ2-2
D: NA
CDR3: CASSIDRAGELFF
DNA: TGTGCCAGTAGTATAGATCGTGCCGGGGAGCTGTTTTTT

V: TRBV27
size: once
J: TRBJ2-1
D: TRBD2
CDR3: CASRTGTSGGANEQFF
DNA: TGTGCCAGCAGAACCGGGACTAGCGGGGGGGCTAATGAGCAGTTCTTC

V: TRBV28
size: NA
J: TRBJ1-1
D: NA
CDR3: CASSLSRDTGWSTEAFF
DNA: TGTGCCAGCAGTTTATCCCGGGACACCGGATGGAGCACTGAAGCTTTCTTT

V: TRBV6-5
size: NA
J: TRBJ1-1
D: NA
CDR3: CASIHFGGVNTEAFF
DNA: TGTGCCAGCATTCACTTCGGGGGGGTGAACACTGAAGCTTTCTTT

V: TRBV6-1
size: NA
J: TRBJ2-1
D: NA
CDR3: CASTFNEQFF
DNA: TGTGCCAGCACTTTCAATGAGCAGTTCTTC